These 14 T cell receptor beta chains came from one sample sequenced in a study of blood T cell repertoires in COVID-19. Assay used: immunoSEQ multiplex PCR; TCRdb lists only in-frame clones, some missing. The data hold under 300,000 clones, with approximately 80% observed a single time. Sequenced: peripheral blood. These receptor sequences come from a man aged 30 to 39 who had recovered from COVID-19.

The rearrangement joins TRBV21-1 to TRBJ1-1; TRBD1 reflects the table's D call only, with no check against the DNA. TRBV21-1 represents a pseudogene. This CDR3 is built from 17 residues. CDR3 residues: CASRPQGQGAKNTEAFF. CDR3 in DNA: TGTGCCAGCAGACCCCAGGGACAGGGGGCAAAGAACACTGAAGCTTTCTTT.

V and J are TRBV12-3 or TRBV12-4 and TRBJ2-1, with TRBD2 matching over 13 bases. Trimming cost V 6 bases and J 14 bases; bases outside gene matches: 7. This CDR3 is built from 13 residues. In DNA form, the CDR3 reads TGTGCCAGCAGCCCGGGACTAGCGGGGATAAAGTTCTTC. Amino acid sequence: CASSPGLAGIKFF.

This sequence joins TRBV28 and TRBJ2-5, with D unclear. Germline CDR1 MDHEN, CDR2 SYDVKM. V was trimmed by 5 bases and J by 5 bases, leaving 12 bases between them. The CDR3 totals 13 residues. The DNA of the CDR3 is TGTGCCAGCAGTGTCAAGTTGGAGGAGACCCAGTACTTC. Its translation is CASSVKLEETQYF.

The V gene is TRBV2, the J gene TRBJ1-5; 7 bases line up with TRBD1. Unmatched junction bases numbered 2, after V lost 1 base and J lost 5 bases. CDR1 and CDR2 from the germline V gene are SNHLY and FYNNEI. CDR3 length: 14 residues. The CDR3 is CASSEDRGDQPQHF. CDR3 nucleotide sequence: TGTGCCAGCAGTGAAGACAGGGGAGATCAGCCCCAGCATTTT.

The gene calls are TRBV3-1 (or the pseudogene TRBV3-2) and TRBJ2-7, with TRBD1 matching 8 bases. From germline, CDR1 is LGHDT and CDR2 YNNKEL (reference sequence). The CDR3 is made up of 14 amino acids. The ends lost 4 bases at V and 2 bases at J; junction bases unmatched: 4. The CDR3 spells CASSLPDRAYEQYF. As DNA, the CDR3 is TGTGCCAGCAGCCTCCCGGACAGGGCCTACGAGCAGTACTTC.

The V call is TRBV2, the J call TRBJ2-2; D not resolved. CDR3 length: 14 amino acids. V lost 3 bases, J lost 4 bases, and 9 bases lay in between. The germline V gene has CDR1 SNHLY and CDR2 FYNNEI. CDR3 loop: CASSDSSFTGELFF. CDR3 bases: TGTGCCAGCAGTGACTCCTCTTTCACCGGGGAGCTGTTTTTT. Based on the CDR3 plus reference TRBV2 and TRBJ2-2, the full variable domain is EPEVTQTPSHQVTQMGQEVILRCVPISNHLYFYWYRQILGQKVEFLVSFYNNEISEKSEIFDDQFSVERPDGSNFTLKIRSTKLEDSAMYFCASSDSSFTGELFFGEGSRLTVL.

V is TRBV27 and J is TRBJ1-5; possible D gene TRBD1, 6 bases. CDR3 length: 15 amino acids. Trimming pared 5 bases from V and 0 bases from J, leaving 11 bases between. In germline, CDR1 is MNHEY, CDR2 SMNVEV (reference sequence). The CDR3 loop is CASSPYRDSNQPQHF. The CDR3 region has the DNA TGTGCCAGCAGTCCGTACAGGGATAGCAATCAGCCCCAGCATTTT.

This clone was seen only once. J is TRBJ2-3 and V is TRBV7-9; TRBD2 matches at 7 bases. CDR1 is SEHNR and CDR2 is FQNEAQ in the germline V gene (reference sequence). The CDR3 extends over 16 amino acids. V gave up 6 bases and J gave up 4 bases; unmatched junction bases: 13. The DNA of the CDR3 is TGTGCCAGCAGTCGAGCGGGACCCTCTTTTGCAGATACGCAGTATTTT. Its translation is CASSRAGPSFADTQYF.

This chain joins TRBV27 and TRBJ1-1; D perhaps matches TRBD1 (5 bases). Between the trimmed V and J ends, which lost 5 bases and 1 base, there was a span of 14 bases. CDR1 and CDR2 from the germline V gene are MNHEY and SMNVEV (reference sequence). This CDR3 is 15 amino acids long. The CDR3 DNA is TGTGCCAGCAGTCCTAACCTCAGGGAGAACACTGAAGCTTTCTTT. Its protein is CASSPNLRENTEAFF.

The genes are TRBV11-2 and TRBJ2-5, with D possibly TRBD1 on 6 matching bases. The CDR3 spans 17 residues. Trimming took off 3 bases at V and 2 bases at J, with 19 bases between the two ends. Looked up from germline, CDR1 is SGHAT and CDR2 is FQNNGV. Here the CDR3 DNA reads TGTGCCAGCAGCTTCGACTTTGGGCAGGGGATACAAGAGACCCAGTACTTC. Encoded protein: CASSFDFGQGIQETQYF.

V usage is TRBV7-9 and J usage is TRBJ2-3, with 9 nucleotides matching TRBD2. V was clipped by 7 bases and J by 5 bases; unmatched bases: 7. Germline V lookup: CDR1 SEHNR, CDR2 FQNEAQ (reference sequence). The CDR3 covers 14 residues. CDR3 residues: CASKERGAGDTQYF. CDR3 sequence (DNA): TGTGCCAGCAAAGAGCGGGGGGCTGGAGATACGCAGTATTTT.

The rearrangement uses TRBV27 and TRBJ1-1; the D gene is possibly TRBD1 (6 bases). CDR1 MNHEY and CDR2 SMNVEV come from the germline V gene (reference sequence). The length of the CDR3 is 16 residues. The V and J ends lost 0 bases and 5 bases respectively, with 16 bases between them. DNA for the CDR3: TGTGCCAGCAGTTTATCGGCGCGGGGGGCGCGGACTGAAGCTTTCTTT. This gives the protein CASSLSARGARTEAFF.

This clone has more than one count but fewer than ten. CDR3 coding DNA: TGTGCCAGCTGCCAGGGGGCATACTATGGCTACACCTTC. This encodes CASCQGAYYGYTF. The V and J genes are TRBV19 and TRBJ1-2, with TRBD1 matching 8 bases. The CDR3 has 13 amino acids. Germline V gives CDR1 LNHDA, CDR2 SQIVND (reference sequence). V dropped 9 bases and J dropped 3; count of bases not matched to a gene: 6.

The V call is TRBV7-3, the J call TRBJ2-7; 9 nucleotides line up with TRBD1. V shed 5 bases, J shed 7 bases, and the junction held 12 bases outside the gene matches. From germline, CDR1 is SGHTA and CDR2 FQGTGA. This CDR3 comprises 15 residues. Here the CDR3 DNA reads TGTGCCAGCAGCCCCCACCCGGGACAGGGTAAAGAGCAGTACGTC. Translating gives CASSPHPGQGKEQYV.